The 27 T cell receptor beta chains below all came from one sample that was sequenced in a study of response to subunit inactivated influenza vaccine. TCRdb reprocessed the RT-PCR reads with MiXCR, giving one entry per CDR3 protein. This table has over 400,000 distinct CDR3 sequences, 10% to 15% appearing once. The sample here was PBMCs from blood, taken more than 35 days after vaccination. These receptors originate from a man aged 50 to 59 who received an inactivated influenza vaccine.

This clonotype was counted at least ten times. This chain uses TRBV28 with TRBJ2-3, with TRBD2 matching 11 bases. This CDR3 has 15 amino acids. Trimming cost V 5 bases and J 9 bases; bases outside gene matches: 10. Germline values: CDR1 MDHEN, CDR2 SYDVKM. CDR3 in DNA: TGTGCCAGCAGTGTAGCGGGAGGGTATTTTGAGACGCAGTATTTT. It encodes CASSVAGGYFETQYF.

The table lists this clonotype with a few counts. This sequence joins TRBV7-3 and TRBJ1-2, with D possibly TRBD1 on 5 matching bases. The V end was cut by 2 bases, the J end by 6 bases, with 19 bases between. Looked up from germline, CDR1 is SGHTA and CDR2 is FQGTGA. This CDR3 has 16 amino acids. DNA for the CDR3: TGTGCCAGCAGCTTAGCCCCGCTTGGGGACTTGGATGGCTACACCTTC. It codes for CASSLAPLGDLDGYTF. Looking up the rest from reference TRBV7-3 and TRBJ1-2 gives the full variable domain: GAGVSQTPSNKVTEKGKYVELRCDPISGHTALYWYRQSLGQGPEFLIYFQGTGAADDSGLPNDRFFAVRPEGSVSTLKIQRTERGDSAVYLCASSLAPLGDLDGYTFGSGTRLTVV.

The chain uses TRBV24-1 and TRBJ2-5; the D is unclear. Per germline, CDR1 KGHDR and CDR2 SFDVKD. Trimming removed 3 bases from V and 4 bases from J, with 8 bases in between. The CDR3 is 13 amino acids. CDR3 amino acids: CATSDNLGETQYF. The CDR3 DNA reads TGTGCCACCAGTGATAACTTAGGAGAGACCCAGTACTTC.

A few counts support this clonotype. J is TRBJ2-7 and V is TRBV20-1; 7 bases are shared with TRBD2. Germline CDR1 and CDR2: DFQATT and SNEGSKA (reference sequence). The CDR3 is 16 amino acids. V lost 3 bases, J lost 0 bases, and 11 bases stayed unmatched. The CDR3 region is CSASSSGRGSSYEQYF. CDR3 DNA: TGCAGTGCTAGTTCGAGCGGGCGGGGGAGCTCCTACGAGCAGTACTTC.

This clonotype was found many times. V is TRBV24-1 and J is TRBJ2-1; maybe TRBD1 (5 bases). This CDR3 comprises 14 residues. The germline V gene has CDR1 KGHDR and CDR2 SFDVKD. The V gene lost 7 bases and the J gene lost 1 base, with 10 bases spanning the gap. The CDR3 region is CATRAQGSYNEQFF. The CDR3, as DNA: TGTGCCACCAGGGCTCAGGGTTCCTACAATGAGCAGTTCTTC.

This clonotype showed up many times. The V and J genes are TRBV12-3 or TRBV12-4 and TRBJ2-7; D tentatively reads TRBD1 or TRBD2 (6 bases each). This CDR3 comprises 13 residues. V lost 6 bases, J lost 5 bases, and 14 bases lay in between. CDR3 nucleotide sequence: TGTGCCAGCAGGCCCTTAGGGGGGAACGAGCAGTACTTC. As protein: CASRPLGGNEQYF.

This clonotype was seen repeatedly, ten times or more. The V gene is TRBV20-1, the J gene TRBJ2-1; 9 positions match TRBD2. V lost 5 bases to trimming and J lost 0 bases; unmatched junction nucleotides: 5. Germline values: CDR1 DFQATT, CDR2 SNEGSKA (reference sequence). The CDR3 runs 15 residues. The CDR3 region has the DNA TGCAGTGCTCCTCGACTAGCGGCCTCCTACAATGAGCAGTTCTTC. It encodes CSAPRLAASYNEQFF.

This clonotype has a count of ten or more. The rearrangement joins TRBV7-2 to TRBJ2-4; D may match TRBD1 or TRBD2 (5 bases each). CDR1 is SGHTA, CDR2 FQGNSA, per germline. V lost 2 bases and J 6 bases, leaving 17 bases between the germline ends. This CDR3 has 16 residues. The CDR3 is CASSLSQGGGGNIQYF. The CDR3, as DNA: TGTGCCAGCAGCTTATCCCAGGGTGGTGGGGGAAACATTCAGTACTTC.

Only a few counts were recorded for this clonotype. The chain is built from TRBV10-3 and TRBJ1-3; tentative D call: TRBD1 (5 bases). This CDR3 region has 18 residues. Trimming took off 5 bases at V and 1 base at J, with 21 bases between the two ends. The germline V gene has CDR1 ENHRY and CDR2 SYGVKD. In DNA, the CDR3 is TGTGCCATCAGTTCGGAAAGACAGCGTTTCGTGTCTGGAAACACCATATATTTT. This codes for CAISSERQRFVSGNTIYF.

The chain joins TRBV2 to TRBJ2-1; maybe TRBD1 (6 bases). This CDR3 is 14 amino acids long. V lost 1 base and J 6 bases, leaving 10 bases between the germline ends. Germline V gene lookup returns CDR1 SNHLY and CDR2 FYNNEI. CDR3 in DNA: TGTGCCAGCAGTGAAGACAGGGTCTCCAATGAGCAGTTCTTC. It encodes CASSEDRVSNEQFF. Complete variable domain (other parts from reference TRBV2 and TRBJ2-1): EPEVTQTPSHQVTQMGQEVILRCVPISNHLYFYWYRQILGQKVEFLVSFYNNEISEKSEIFDDQFSVERPDGSNFTLKIRSTKLEDSAMYFCASSEDRVSNEQFFGPGTRLTVL.

A few counts support this clonotype. The rearrangement links TRBV28 to TRBJ2-3, with D perhaps TRBD1 or TRBD2 (5 bases each). Between the trimmed V and J ends, which lost 2 bases and 0 bases, there was a span of 15 bases. The V gene's germline CDR1 is MDHEN and CDR2 SYDVKM. This CDR3 contains 17 residues. The CDR3 loop is CASSLPGTVPSTDTQYF. The CDR3, as DNA: TGTGCCAGCAGTTTACCCGGGACGGTACCTAGCACAGATACGCAGTATTTT.

This clonotype was observed a few times. The chain links TRBV5-1 to TRBJ2-3; D is unresolved. The CDR3 consists of 15 residues. Trimming stripped 5 bases from V and 4 bases from J, with 17 bases between. Germline CDR1 is SGHRS and CDR2 is YFSETQ. The chain's CDR3 is CASSLTPINADTQYF. DNA for the CDR3: TGCGCCAGCAGTCTGACACCTATTAACGCAGATACGCAGTATTTT.

The chain employs TRBV7-2 and TRBJ1-2, with D uncertain. This CDR3 has 16 residues. Trimming removed 0 bases from V and 4 bases from J, with 15 bases in between. Germline V gives CDR1 SGHTA, CDR2 FQGNSA. Written as DNA, the CDR3 is TGTGCCAGCAGCTTAGCTGTGGCAGCCAGACCCTATGGCTACACCTTC. Its translation: CASSLAVAARPYGYTF.

The chain links TRBV5-5 to TRBJ2-7; unclear D gene. In germline, CDR1 is SGHKS, CDR2 YYEKEE (reference sequence). The CDR3 has 15 residues. Deletions cut 0 bases from V and 0 bases from J, with 10 bases between. The chain's CDR3 is CASSLGPEFSYEQYF. The CDR3 DNA follows: TGTGCCAGCAGCTTGGGACCAGAATTCTCCTACGAGCAGTACTTC.

This clonotype occurred a few times. The rearrangement links TRBV20-1 to TRBJ2-1; maybe TRBD2 (6 bases). The CDR3 is 14 residues long. Between the trimmed V and J ends, which lost 3 bases and 2 bases, there was a span of 11 bases. Germline V gene sequence: CDR1 DFQATT, CDR2 SNEGSKA (reference sequence). CDR3 in DNA: TGCAGTGCTAGGGGGGACTCGCCCTACAATGAGCAGTTCTTC. Its protein product is CSARGDSPYNEQFF.

The chain carries TRBV20-1 and TRBJ1-2; TRBD1 agrees at 7 bases. The ends lost 4 bases at V and 7 bases at J; junction bases unmatched: 6. The CDR3 is 12 amino acids. From germline, CDR1 is DFQATT and CDR2 SNEGSKA (reference sequence). The CDR3 protein is CSATGQVLGYTF. CDR3 sequence (DNA): TGCAGTGCTACCGGACAGGTTCTTGGCTACACCTTC.

This rearrangement joins TRBV7-8 to TRBJ2-1; TRBD2 agrees at 9 bases. From germline, CDR1 is SGHVS and CDR2 FQNEAQ. Trimming at V came to 1 base and at J to 7 bases, leaving 8 bases not matched to a gene. The CDR3 is made up of 16 amino acids. Here the CDR3 DNA reads TGTGCCAGCAGCTTAGGCGGGGGGGCAGTAAGGAATGAGCAGTTCTTC. Amino acids: CASSLGGGAVRNEQFF.

This clonotype was observed a handful of times. This chain links TRBV7-2 with TRBJ2-7; no clear D. V was pared by 7 bases and J by 5 bases, with 15 bases between. Germline V gives CDR1 SGHTA, CDR2 FQGNSA. CDR3 length: 13 residues. CDR3 loop: CASTLLKGHEQYF. CDR3 nucleotide sequence: TGTGCCAGCACCCTCCTCAAGGGCCACGAGCAGTACTTC.

This clonotype was observed many times. This chain joins TRBV10-3 and TRBJ2-5, with 9 positions matching TRBD1. The CDR3 loop spans 15 amino acids. The trim removed 5 bases at V and 4 bases at J, leaving 8 bases unmatched. Germline lookup yields CDR1 ENHRY and CDR2 SYGVKD. The CDR3 loop is CAISTGQGVVETQYF. DNA for the CDR3: TGTGCCATCAGTACGGGACAGGGCGTCGTAGAGACCCAGTACTTC.

This clonotype was seen a handful of times. The V call is TRBV20-1, the J call TRBJ1-3, with D possibly matching TRBD1 (6 bases). CDR1 and CDR2 from the germline V gene are DFQATT and SNEGSKA (reference sequence). This CDR3 spans 15 amino acids. The ends were cut back, 0 bases at V and 0 bases at J, with 9 bases in the middle. The CDR3 coding sequence is TGCAGTGCTAGAGATCTACAGGGCTCTGGAAACACCATATATTTT. This sequence encodes CSARDLQGSGNTIYF.

This sequence joins TRBV7-2 and TRBJ2-7; 9 bases map to TRBD2. V was clipped by 4 bases and J by 6 bases; unmatched bases: 10. The CDR3 sequence is 15 residues long. Per the germline V gene, CDR1 is SGHTA and CDR2 is FQGNSA. Here the CDR3 DNA reads TGTGCCAGCAGCTCAGCCGGGACTAGCACTTCCGAGCAGTACTTC. This translates into CASSSAGTSTSEQYF. The entire variable domain, with the rest obtained from reference TRBV7-2 and TRBJ2-7, is as follows: GAGVSQSPSNKVTEKGKDVELRCDPISGHTALYWYRQSLGQGLEFLIYFQGNSAPDKSGLPSDRFSAERTGGSVSTLTIQRTQQEDSAVYLCASSSAGTSTSEQYFGPGTRLTVT.

The sample holds many counts of this clonotype. The genes are TRBV6-2 or TRBV6-3 and TRBJ2-2, with TRBD1 as a possible D gene (6 bases). The CDR3 has 13 residues. Trimming took off 5 bases at V and 5 bases at J, with 9 bases between the two ends. Germline V gives CDR1 MNHEY, CDR2 SVGEGT. The DNA of the CDR3 is TGTGCCAGCAGTACGAGGGGGACCGGGGAGCTGTTTTTT. This sequence encodes CASSTRGTGELFF.

At least ten counts were recorded for this clonotype. The chain has TRBV5-1 and TRBJ2-5, with 7 bases lining up with TRBD1. The CDR3 length is 16 residues. V shed 5 bases and J 0 bases; nucleotides not matched to a gene: 10. Germline V gene sequence: CDR1 SGHRS, CDR2 YFSETQ. CDR3 loop: CASRSRGGRNQETQYF. The CDR3 bases are TGCGCCAGCAGATCCCGAGGGGGCAGAAACCAAGAGACCCAGTACTTC.

This chain uses TRBV3-1 with TRBJ2-1; the D gene is possibly TRBD1 (6 bases). Trimming shortened V by 2 bases and J by 3 bases, and 11 bases separated the two germline ends. Germline values: CDR1 LGHDT, CDR2 YNNKEL (reference sequence). This CDR3 region has 15 residues. CDR3 sequence reads: CASSQQTGHYNEQFF. The DNA of the CDR3 is TGTGCCAGCAGCCAACAGACAGGACACTACAATGAGCAGTTCTTC.

This clonotype showed up many times. A much larger clone differs by one base, so this may be a read error. The chain couples TRBV7-8 to TRBJ2-3, with 8 positions matching TRBD2. Germline values: CDR1 SGHVS, CDR2 FQNEAQ. Losses at the gene ends were 3 bases for V and 1 base for J; bases not matched to a gene: 3. This CDR3 has 15 amino acids. The CDR3 sequence is CASSLGLGGTDTQYF. The CDR3 region has the DNA TGTGCCAGCAGCTTGGGACTAGGGGGCACAGATACGCAGTATTTT.

This clonotype was counted between two and nine times. This rearrangement joins TRBV12-3 or TRBV12-4 to TRBJ2-6; 8 bases fit TRBD2. CDR3 size: 17 residues. V lost 3 bases, J lost 0 bases, and 4 bases stayed unmatched. Here the CDR3 reads CASSFLAGNSGANVLTF. The DNA of the CDR3 is TGTGCCAGCAGTTTTCTAGCGGGCAACTCTGGGGCCAACGTCCTGACTTTC.

This sequence joins TRBV7-9 and TRBJ2-3, with 10 bases matching TRBD1. Losses at the gene ends were 5 bases for V and 0 bases for J; bases not matched to a gene: 5. This CDR3 region has 16 residues. Germline CDR1 is SEHNR and CDR2 is FQNEAQ (reference sequence). This CDR3 is CASSLWTGGSTDTQYF. The CDR3 DNA reads TGTGCCAGCAGCCTATGGACAGGGGGTAGCACAGATACGCAGTATTTT.